The present TCR beta chain was sequenced within a study of control samples from healthy donors and cancer patients. This table comes from immunoSEQ multiplex PCR, and its TCRdb copy is limited to in-frame clones, with some not included. The sample contains approximately 90,000 clones, over 80% of which appear only once. Trimming removed 8 bases from V and 1 base from J, with 11 bases in between. The CDR3 runs to 13 residues. CDR1 MGHDK and CDR2 SYGVNS come from the germline V gene. The specimen was blood. This chain uses TRBV25-1 with TRBJ1-1, with D possibly being TRBD1 (6 bases). This receptor was obtained from a man younger than 40 in good health. CDR3 amino acids: CASRRDTNTEAFF. The CDR3 DNA reads as TGTGCCAGCCGCCGGGACACGAACACTGAAGCTTTCTTT.